This T cell receptor (beta chain) stems from a study of T-cell memory formation after mild COVID-19. The overall study: TCR clusters were mostly donor specific. Whole-study results and caveats: Among contracting clones, CD4+ were mainly CM/EM and CD8+ enriched in EMRA.

TCR alpha and TCR beta cDNA libraries carrying sample barcodes and UMIs were produced by 5'RACE using constant-segment primers. TCRdb itself ran the 5' RACE reads through MiXCR, one entry per CDR3 protein. This sample has about 470,000 distinct CDR3 sequences; around 27% occur once, and the top ten carry approximately 13%. About this clonotype: Its specificity is unknown.

The CDR3 totals 16 residues. The clonotype originates from an adult woman who had mild COVID-19 (a few samples of this study predate the infection). Cell type and time point are not known. This chain connects TRBV21-1 to TRBJ2-3; TRBD1 is taken as the D call from the table, unchecked against the DNA. TRBV21-1 is termed a pseudogene. The sequenced sample was PBMCs or a T cell subset sorted from them (not recorded which). The CDR3 region has the DNA TGTGCCAGCAGCAAAGGCCGGGACAGGGCTTATGATACGCAGTATTTT. It encodes CASSKGRDRAYDTQYF.